This T cell receptor beta chain appears in the sequencing data of a study of OX40 agonist ivuxolimab in advanced cancers. Germline V gene lookup returns CDR1 SGHTA and CDR2 FQGNSA. There are 14 residues in the CDR3. J lost 2 bases, V lost 8 bases, and 6 bases had no gene match. Sequencing was performed with immunoSEQ multiplex PCR; in TCRdb, only in-frame clones are kept and a portion is missing. The sample lists about 69,000 clones; roughly 90% were seen once. The material sequenced was CD4+ or CD8+ T cells sorted from blood, taken in a trial of the OX40 agonist ivuxolimab. The source is an adult with an advanced solid tumor such as melanoma, head and neck, liver or kidney cancer. J is TRBJ1-5 and V is TRBV7-2; the match to TRBD1 covers 7 bases. The CDR3 region is CASGGGQGNQPQHF. DNA of the CDR3: TGTGCCAGCGGAGGGGGCCAGGGCAATCAGCCCCAGCATTTT.